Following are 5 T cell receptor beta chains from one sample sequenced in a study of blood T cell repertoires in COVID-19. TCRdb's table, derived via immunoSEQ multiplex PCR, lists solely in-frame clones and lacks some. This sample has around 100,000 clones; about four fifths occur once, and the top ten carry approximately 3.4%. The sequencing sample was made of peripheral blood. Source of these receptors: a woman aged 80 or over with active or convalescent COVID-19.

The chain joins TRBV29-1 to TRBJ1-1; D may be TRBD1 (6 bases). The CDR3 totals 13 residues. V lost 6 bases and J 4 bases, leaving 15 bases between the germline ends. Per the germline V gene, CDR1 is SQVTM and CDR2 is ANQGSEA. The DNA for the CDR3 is TGCAGCGTGGAAAGACAGGTGGCCACTGAAGCTTTCTTT. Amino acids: CSVERQVATEAFF.

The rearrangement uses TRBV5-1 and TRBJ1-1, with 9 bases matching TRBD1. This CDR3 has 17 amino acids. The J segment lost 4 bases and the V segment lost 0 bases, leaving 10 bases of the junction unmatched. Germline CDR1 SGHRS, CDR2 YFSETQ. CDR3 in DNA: TGCGCCAGCAGCTTGGCGACAGGGGGTTCCGAAGGCACTGAAGCTTTCTTT. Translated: CASSLATGGSEGTEAFF.

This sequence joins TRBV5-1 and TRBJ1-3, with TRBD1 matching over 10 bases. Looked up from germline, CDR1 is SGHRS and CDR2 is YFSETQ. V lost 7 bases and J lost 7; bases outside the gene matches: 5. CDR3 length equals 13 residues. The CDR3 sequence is CASGPGQGNTIYF. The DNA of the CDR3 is TGCGCCAGCGGACCGGGACAGGGGAACACCATATATTTT.

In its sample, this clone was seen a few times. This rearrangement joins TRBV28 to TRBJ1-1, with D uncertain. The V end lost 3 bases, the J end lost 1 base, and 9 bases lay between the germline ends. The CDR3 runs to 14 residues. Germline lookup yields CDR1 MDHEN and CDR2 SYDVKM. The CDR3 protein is CASSFPGGNTEAFF. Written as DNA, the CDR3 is TGTGCCAGCAGTTTCCCCGGCGGGAACACTGAAGCTTTCTTT.

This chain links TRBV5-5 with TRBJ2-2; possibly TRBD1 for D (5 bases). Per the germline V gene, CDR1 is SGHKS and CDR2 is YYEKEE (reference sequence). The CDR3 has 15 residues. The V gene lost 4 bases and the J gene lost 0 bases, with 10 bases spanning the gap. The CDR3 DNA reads TGTGCCAGCAGCCTCGACAGTGCGAACACCGGGGAGCTGTTTTTT. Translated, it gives CASSLDSANTGELFF.